A single sample is the source of the 9 T cell receptor beta chains below, sequenced in a study of CD8 T cells in ankylosing spondylitis. For these receptors, no antigen is known. Study results and caveats: Blood of patients with ankylosing spondylitis appeared to be characterized by a TCR beta motif of fewer than 10 highly homologous variants.

Each CDR3 protein is one row after TCRdb ran MiXCR on the 5' RACE reads. The data hold 390,000 or so distinct CDR3 sequences, with about a fifth observed a single time. Sample: blood, either unsorted or a sorted T cell fraction (not recorded which). The receptors originated from a male donor with ankylosing spondylitis.

This clonotype was seen a few times. The chain employs TRBV7-2 and TRBJ2-4; a possible D gene is TRBD2 (5 bases). Germline V lookup: CDR1 SGHTA, CDR2 FQGNSA. The CDR3 spans 14 residues. V was pared by 7 bases and J by 8 bases, with 18 bases between. CDR3 sequence (DNA): TGTGCCAGCAAGAAGGGTCTAGCAGCGGACATTCAGTACTTC. It specifies CASKKGLAADIQYF.

This chain links TRBV20-1 with TRBJ2-3, with D uncertain. CDR1 is DFQATT and CDR2 is SNEGSKA in the germline V gene (reference sequence). The CDR3 has 12 amino acids. Trimming shortened V by 4 bases and J by 3 bases, and 8 bases separated the two germline ends. The CDR3 region has the DNA TGCAGTGCTATTACGACGACAGATACGCAGTATTTT. Translated: CSAITTTDTQYF.

Ten or more counts support this clonotype. V usage is TRBV4-2 and J usage is TRBJ1-1, with D possibly matching TRBD1 (5 bases). CDR1 is LGHNA and CDR2 is YNFKEQ in the germline V gene. The germline V and J ends were trimmed by 0 bases and 3 bases, with 14 bases remaining between them. This CDR3 has 16 amino acids. The CDR3 spells CASSQDLGGVYTEAFF. The CDR3 DNA sequence: TGTGCCAGCAGCCAAGATCTTGGAGGGGTGTACACTGAAGCTTTCTTT.

The genes are TRBV2 and TRBJ2-3; tentatively, D is TRBD2 (6 bases). Trimming cost V 7 bases and J 2 bases, with 10 bases left between them. Germline V lookup: CDR1 SNHLY, CDR2 FYNNEI. This CDR3 spans 13 amino acids. The CDR3 protein is CASTREPTDTQYF. DNA of the CDR3: TGTGCCAGCACCCGGGAGCCCACAGATACGCAGTATTTT.

The CDR3 loop is CASKGQWNQPQHF. The CDR3 DNA is TGTGCCAGTAAAGGACAGTGGAATCAGCCCCAGCATTTT. The rearrangement links TRBV19 to TRBJ1-5; maybe TRBD1 (6 bases). This CDR3 has 13 amino acids. CDR1 LNHDA and CDR2 SQIVND come from the germline V gene (reference sequence). V was cut by 7 bases and J by 4 bases, with 11 bases left in between.

The chain joins TRBV28 to TRBJ1-5; D call uncertain. The germline gives CDR1 MDHEN, CDR2 SYDVKM. Trimming cost V 7 bases and J 4 bases, with 14 bases left between them. CDR3 size: 14 residues. CDR3 loop: CASTRWAGNQPQHF. DNA for the CDR3: TGTGCCAGCACCCGATGGGCCGGAAATCAGCCCCAGCATTTT.

This chain uses TRBV5-1 with TRBJ2-3; D might be TRBD2 (6 bases). Germline-derived CDR1 and CDR2 are SGHRS and YFSETQ. This CDR3 comprises 15 residues. Trimming took off 2 bases at V and 1 base at J, with 11 bases between the two ends. Here the CDR3 DNA reads TGCGCCAGCAGCTTACCGGGAGCGGGCACAGATACGCAGTATTTT. As protein: CASSLPGAGTDTQYF.

In its sample, this clonotype was seen once. The rearrangement links TRBV11-2 to TRBJ1-1, with D perhaps TRBD1 (5 bases). V lost 3 bases and J 8 bases, leaving 16 bases between the germline ends. Per the germline V gene, CDR1 is SGHAT and CDR2 is FQNNGV. The CDR3 loop spans 14 amino acids. As DNA, the CDR3 is TGTGCCAGCAGCTTCCAATCCGACAGAACCGAAGCTTTCTTT. Amino acid sequence: CASSFQSDRTEAFF.

This clonotype has just a few counts. The gene calls are TRBV6-1 and TRBJ2-7, with D maybe TRBD2 (7 bases). V was trimmed by 2 bases and J by 5 bases, leaving 16 bases between them. The CDR3 runs 15 residues. CDR1 is MNHNS and CDR2 is SASEGT in the germline V gene. CDR3 sequence reads: CASSELGGLGDEQYF. The CDR3, as DNA: TGTGCCAGCAGTGAACTCGGGGGGCTCGGGGACGAGCAGTACTTC.